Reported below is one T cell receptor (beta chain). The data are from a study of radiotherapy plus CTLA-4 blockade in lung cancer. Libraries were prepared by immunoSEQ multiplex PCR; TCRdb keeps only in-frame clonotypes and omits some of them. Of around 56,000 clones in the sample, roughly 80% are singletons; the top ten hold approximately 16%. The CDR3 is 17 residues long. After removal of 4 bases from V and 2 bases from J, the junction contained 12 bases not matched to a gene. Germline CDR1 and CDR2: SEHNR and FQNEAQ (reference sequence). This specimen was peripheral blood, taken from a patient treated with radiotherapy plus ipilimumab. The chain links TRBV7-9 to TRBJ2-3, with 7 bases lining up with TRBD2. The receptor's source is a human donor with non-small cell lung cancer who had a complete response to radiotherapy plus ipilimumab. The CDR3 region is CASSSREVPYLTDTQYF. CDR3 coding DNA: TGTGCCAGCAGCTCCCGGGAGGTACCCTACCTCACAGATACGCAGTATTTT.